Listed below are T cell receptor beta chains from one sample, sequenced in a study of Graves' ophthalmopathy and Graves' hyperthyroidism. MiXCR, applied by TCRdb to the multiplex PCR reads, yields one record per CDR3 protein. The sample yields 650,000 to 900,000 distinct CDR3 sequences, approximately 40% seen once. The source material was peripheral blood. These TCRs come from an adult man with Graves' ophthalmopathy. Both conserved end residues are part of each CDR3. Fields, in order: J gene, V gene, CDR3 protein.

J: TRBJ1-5; V: TRBV20-1; CDR3: CSASQGGGNQPQHF
J: TRBJ1-1; V: TRBV25-1; CDR3: CASSSGRAFF
J: TRBJ1-1; V: TRBV5-8; CDR3: CASSIGHVMLTEAFF
J: TRBJ2-2; V: TRBV2; CDR3: CASSPTGTANTGELFF
J: TRBJ2-7; V: TRBV7-2; CDR3: CASSLGQRSYEQYF
J: TRBJ1-2; V: TRBV9; CDR3: CASSVAPDRIYGYTF
J: TRBJ1-2; V: TRBV10-2; CDR3: CASSEPKTGGNGYTF
J: TRBJ2-7; V: TRBV9; CDR3: CASSVGGTGKSYEQYF
J: TRBJ1-4; V: TRBV11-2; CDR3: CASSSHVRQNNEKLFF
J: TRBJ2-2; V: TRBV20-1; CDR3: CSASDRSRATNTGELFF
J: TRBJ2-1; V: TRBV29-1; CDR3: CSVVTGGRNEQFF
J: TRBJ1-1; V: TRBV5-1; CDR3: CASSLVGGATEAFF
J: TRBJ2-5; V: TRBV7-7; CDR3: CASSQEVGRGTQYF
J: TRBJ2-5; V: TRBV2; CDR3: CASSSGRAGQETQYF
J: TRBJ2-7; V: TRBV7-2; CDR3: CASSHGPYRVRYEQYF
J: TRBJ1-2; V: TRBV5-1; CDR3: CASSLDTQGARNYGYTF
J: TRBJ1-1; V: TRBV2; CDR3: CASSSAGTEGHTEAFF
J: TRBJ2-7; V: TRBV13; CDR3: CASSWGSDYEQYF
J: TRBJ1-3; V: TRBV7-2; CDR3: CASSLAPFGQGLGNTIYF
J: TRBJ1-3; V: TRBV7-2; CDR3: CASSLGGGQLASGNTIYF
J: TRBJ2-7; V: TRBV7-9; CDR3: CASSAWSSSYEQYF
J: TRBJ2-7; V: TRBV20-1; CDR3: CSARPLAGSAYEQYF
J: TRBJ2-7; V: TRBV29-1; CDR3: CSVKDRRGFSSGSYEQYF
J: TRBJ1-2; V: TRBV20-1; CDR3: CSASPSLGARGYTF
J: TRBJ2-5; V: TRBV10-3; CDR3: CASSYSPAQETQYF
J: TRBJ1-1; V: TRBV20-1; CDR3: CSARDQGWNTEAFF
J: TRBJ1-4; V: TRBV19; CDR3: CAGRYGRKLFF
J: TRBJ1-1; V: TRBV7-9; CDR3: CASSQADRGRATEAFF
J: TRBJ1-1; V: TRBV20-1; CDR3: CSATSQITEAFF
J: TRBJ1-6; V: TRBV5-5; CDR3: CASSQTVVKSPLHF
J: TRBJ1-1; V: TRBV9; CDR3: CASSQDRGDTEAFF
J: TRBJ2-7; V: TRBV10-2; CDR3: CASSELRISYEQYF
J: TRBJ1-1; V: TRBV29-1; CDR3: CSLTGRSTEAFF
J: TRBJ2-5; V: TRBV7-8; CDR3: CAWSRTSGRKETQYF
J: TRBJ1-5; V: TRBV24-1; CDR3: CASSQIRDQPQHF
J: TRBJ1-6; V: TRBV11-1; CDR3: CASSSGQGLNSPLHF
J: TRBJ2-5; V: TRBV7-2; CDR3: CASSLSLRQAQETQYF
J: TRBJ1-4; V: TRBV9; CDR3: CASSATDRRLFF
J: TRBJ2-7; V: TRBV5-6; CDR3: CASREGGQGFSEQYF
J: TRBJ2-7; V: TRBV5-1; CDR3: CASSLGLELGEQYF
J: TRBJ1-2; V: TRBV29-1; CDR3: CSAKEQGAIGYTF
J: TRBJ1-5; V: TRBV7-8; CDR3: CASSAGGHQPQHF
J: TRBJ1-2; V: TRBV2; CDR3: CASSVTGGDGYTF
J: TRBJ2-7; V: TRBV29-1; CDR3: CSPSTGVYEQYF
J: TRBJ2-7; V: TRBV10-3; CDR3: CAISESAGSSEQYF
J: TRBJ1-2; V: TRBV10-3; CDR3: CAISESTGYGYTF
J: TRBJ1-4; V: TRBV2; CDR3: CASSELFF
J: TRBJ1-6; V: TRBV2; CDR3: CASRPTLRSPLHF
J: TRBJ2-5; V: TRBV2; CDR3: CASNLHRGQETQYF
J: TRBJ1-2; V: TRBV25-1; CDR3: CASSEFHGDGYTF
J: TRBJ2-7; V: TRBV29-1; CDR3: CSVRAASSYEQYF
J: TRBJ2-5; V: TRBV6-2/TRBV6-3; CDR3: CASSRRTNQYF
J: TRBJ1-2; V: TRBV11-2; CDR3: CASSSEEGGYTF
J: TRBJ2-7; V: TRBV10-3; CDR3: CAISESSQGVEEQYF
J: TRBJ2-5; V: TRBV19; CDR3: CASLTSQGGETQYF